The 24 T cell receptor beta chains presented below share a single source sample, sequenced in a study of T cell clonotyping in hematopoietic cell transplantation. The data were produced by immunoSEQ multiplex PCR, yet TCRdb's version contains in-frame clones alone and is incomplete. This table has 13,000 to 15,000 clones, just over 95% appearing once. Sequencing used peripheral blood mononuclear cells, obtained 30 days after allogeneic stem cell transplant. The origin of the receptors is a female patient aged 50-59 years who had an allogeneic stem cell transplant from an unrelated donor, so T cells may come from the graft donor. Some clones in this sample may be carry-over from other donors' samples.

The rearrangement joins TRBV6-5 to TRBJ1-5; TRBD1 matches at 9 bases. The CDR3 is made up of 13 amino acids. V shed 5 bases, J shed 7 bases, and the junction held 3 bases outside the gene matches. From germline, CDR1 is MNHEY and CDR2 SVGAGI. This chain's CDR3 is CASSRGQGQPQHF. Written as DNA, the CDR3 is TGTGCCAGCAGTCGGGGACAGGGACAGCCCCAGCATTTT.

The chain uses TRBV9 and TRBJ2-1; 8 positions agree with TRBD2. The trim removed 4 bases at V and 7 bases at J, leaving 10 bases unmatched. This CDR3 is 15 amino acids long. The germline CDR1 and CDR2 sequences are SGDLS and YYNGEE. The CDR3, as DNA: TGTGCCAGCAGCCGCGATGGGACTAGTGGGAATGAGCAGTTCTTC. Its translation: CASSRDGTSGNEQFF. Based on the CDR3 plus reference TRBV9 and TRBJ2-1, the full variable domain is DSGVTQTPKHLITATGQRVTLRCSPRSGDLSVYWYQQSLDQGLQFLIQYYNGEERAKGNILERFSAQQFPDLHSELNLSSLELGDSALYFCASSRDGTSGNEQFFGPGTRLTVL.

The V gene is TRBV29-1, the J gene TRBJ2-7, with D unclear. The CDR3 has 11 amino acids. Germline V CDR1 and CDR2: SQVTM, ANQGSEA. V was cut by 1 base and J by 3 bases, with 4 bases left in between. The CDR3 here is CSVEGRYEQYF. CDR3 bases: TGCAGCGTTGAAGGACGCTACGAGCAGTACTTC.

The rearrangement uses TRBV15 and TRBJ1-1; D is unresolved. This CDR3 spans 12 amino acids. Per the germline V gene, CDR1 is LNHNV and CDR2 is YYDKDF (reference sequence). V shed 1 base and J shed 7 bases, with 7 bases lying between them. The CDR3 nucleotides read TGTGCCACCAGCAGAGCCCGGGGTGAAGCTTTCTTT. This translates into CATSRARGEAFF.

This clone was recorded once. This rearrangement joins TRBV5-4 to TRBJ2-2, with D perhaps TRBD1 or TRBD2 (5 bases each). Germline values: CDR1 SGHNT, CDR2 YYREEE (reference sequence). The CDR3 extends over 13 amino acids. The V end was cut by 3 bases, the J end by 3 bases, with 6 bases between. CDR3 coding DNA: TGTGCCAGCAGCTCGGGACACACCGGGGAGCTGTTTTTT. Protein: CASSSGHTGELFF. Based on the CDR3 plus reference TRBV5-4 and TRBJ2-2, the full variable domain is ETGVTQSPTHLIKTRGQQVTLRCSSQSGHNTVSWYQQALGQGPQFIFQYYREEENGRGNFPPRFSGLQFPNYSSELNVNALELDDSALYLCASSSGHTGELFFGEGSRLTVL.

V is TRBV9 and J is TRBJ2-7; TRBD1 matches at 8 bases. The CDR3 runs to 14 residues. V lost 3 bases, J lost 7 bases, and 9 bases stayed unmatched. Germline CDR1 SGDLS, CDR2 YYNGEE. The CDR3 here is CASSEGTGPGEQYF. The CDR3 region has the DNA TGTGCCAGCAGCGAGGGGACAGGACCGGGGGAGCAGTACTTC. The entire variable domain, with the rest obtained from reference TRBV9 and TRBJ2-7, is as follows: DSGVTQTPKHLITATGQRVTLRCSPRSGDLSVYWYQQSLDQGLQFLIQYYNGEERAKGNILERFSAQQFPDLHSELNLSSLELGDSALYFCASSEGTGPGEQYFGPGTRLTVT.

V is TRBV7-3 and J is TRBJ1-2; D remains ambiguous. Germline V gene lookup returns CDR1 SGHTA and CDR2 FQGTGA. The ends were cut back, 2 bases at V and 6 bases at J, with 16 bases in the middle. CDR3 size: 15 residues. The CDR3 is CASSLYPRVDDGYTF. The CDR3, as DNA: TGTGCCAGCAGCTTATATCCGAGGGTGGATGATGGCTACACCTTC.

This rearrangement joins TRBV9 to TRBJ1-1; a weak D match, TRBD1 (6 bases). Germline V CDR1 and CDR2: SGDLS, YYNGEE. The V and J ends lost 0 bases and 5 bases respectively, with 11 bases between them. This CDR3 is built from 14 residues. CDR3 sequence reads: CASSVDQGSTEAFF. CDR3 in DNA: TGTGCCAGCAGCGTAGATCAGGGGTCGACTGAAGCTTTCTTT.

This chain connects TRBV29-1 to TRBJ1-2, with unresolved D. This CDR3 is built from 13 residues. Germline CDR1 reads SQVTM; CDR2 reads ANQGSEA. V was clipped by 1 base and J by 8 bases, with 14 bases between them. The CDR3 bases are TGCAGCGTTGAAGTGATTGATGGGTGGGGCTACACCTTC. Its translation is CSVEVIDGWGYTF.

A single count supports this clone. The rearrangement uses TRBV19 and TRBJ1-2; possible D gene TRBD1, 5 bases. Germline V gene lookup returns CDR1 LNHDA and CDR2 SQIVND (reference sequence). V dropped 5 bases and J dropped 3 bases, with 19 bases sitting between them. This CDR3 is built from 16 residues. The DNA for the CDR3 is TGTGCCAGTAGTCCCCGAGGCCCGGCCAGGGACTATGGCTACACCTTC. Residues: CASSPRGPARDYGYTF.

The chain carries TRBV2 and TRBJ1-4; 9 bases match TRBD1. V shed 7 bases and J 8 bases; nucleotides not matched to a gene: 11. The CDR3 is made up of 15 amino acids. Germline CDR1 SNHLY, CDR2 FYNNEI. In nucleotides, the CDR3 is TGTGCCAGCAACAAGCGGACAGGGGATGTCGAAAAACTGTTTTTT. Translated, it gives CASNKRTGDVEKLFF.

This rearrangement joins TRBV7-8 to TRBJ2-2; D possibly corresponds to TRBD2 (5 bases). Trimming removed 5 bases from V and 2 bases from J, with 15 bases in between. From germline, CDR1 is SGHVS and CDR2 FQNEAQ. This CDR3 is 16 amino acids long. The CDR3 loop reads CASSPGVTLNTGELFF. The CDR3 DNA sequence: TGTGCCAGCAGCCCCGGGGTAACCTTAAACACCGGGGAGCTGTTTTTT.

The chain's CDR3 is CASSESGTSELFF. As DNA, the CDR3 is TGTGCCAGCAGTGAGAGTGGGACCTCGGAACTGTTTTTT. V gene TRBV25-1 combines with J gene TRBJ1-4, with D perhaps TRBD1 (5 bases). V shed 3 bases and J shed 12 bases, with 14 bases lying between them. Per the germline V gene, CDR1 is MGHDK and CDR2 is SYGVNS. This CDR3 has 13 amino acids.

The chain carries TRBV28 and TRBJ1-2; TRBD1 matches at 7 bases. The CDR3 is 15 residues long. V was pared by 6 bases and J by 1 base, with 8 bases of the junction left unmatched. Germline V gene data show CDR1 as MDHEN and CDR2 as SYDVKM. The CDR3 is CASRTGDSFNYGYTF. Here the CDR3 DNA reads TGTGCCAGCAGAACGGGGGACAGCTTTAACTATGGCTACACCTTC.

The chain joins TRBV11-2 to TRBJ1-1, with D maybe TRBD1 (5 bases). The V gene's germline CDR1 is SGHAT and CDR2 FQNNGV. With 1 base removed from V and 6 bases from J, the gap between germline ends came to 18 bases. This CDR3 contains 16 residues. Here the CDR3 DNA reads TGTGCCAGCAGCTTAGGGGGCAGGGTTTGGAGTGCTGAAGCTTTCTTT. Translated: CASSLGGRVWSAEAFF.

V gene TRBV4-2 combines with J gene TRBJ1-2; D might be TRBD1 (5 bases). This CDR3 is 14 amino acids long. V was cut by 0 bases and J by 1 base, with 6 bases left in between. Germline V gene sequence: CDR1 LGHNA, CDR2 YNFKEQ. This chain's CDR3 is CASSQERGNYGYTF. The DNA of the CDR3 is TGTGCCAGCAGCCAAGAAAGGGGTAACTATGGCTACACCTTC.

The chain has TRBV6-5 and TRBJ1-3, with TRBD1 matching 7 bases. The CDR3 has 15 residues. In germline, CDR1 is MNHEY, CDR2 SVGAGI. V lost 6 bases to trimming and J lost 2 bases; unmatched junction nucleotides: 7. CDR3 residues: CASSWGTAAGNTIYF. CDR3 nucleotide sequence: TGTGCCAGCAGCTGGGGGACAGCTGCTGGAAACACCATATATTTT.

This clone was seen just once. This chain links TRBV5-1 with TRBJ1-2; D is ambiguous. V lost 4 bases, J lost 2 bases, and 12 bases lay in between. There are 14 residues in the CDR3. CDR1 is SGHRS and CDR2 is YFSETQ in the germline V gene. The CDR3 DNA follows: TGCGCCAGCAGCATCTTTGAGTCAAACTATGGCTACACCTTC. Its protein product is CASSIFESNYGYTF.

The rearrangement uses TRBV25-1 and TRBJ2-2, with 7 bases fitting TRBD1. This CDR3 contains 14 residues. Per the germline V gene, CDR1 is MGHDK and CDR2 is SYGVNS. V trimming: 5 bases; J trimming: 3 bases; junction bases outside the gene matches: 3. CDR3 bases: TGTGCCAGCAGTCGACAGGGTGACACCGGGGAGCTGTTTTTT. Translation gives CASSRQGDTGELFF. The full variable domain, its missing parts supplied by reference TRBV25-1 and TRBJ2-2, is EADIYQTPRYLVIGTGKKITLECSQTMGHDKMYWYQQDPGMELHLIHYSYGVNSTEKGDLSSESTVSRIRTEHFPLTLESARPSHTSQYLCASSRQGDTGELFFGEGSRLTVL.

V usage is TRBV25-1 and J usage is TRBJ1-1, with 7 bases aligning to TRBD1. Germline assignment: CDR1 MGHDK and CDR2 SYGVNS. The CDR3 runs 14 residues. V shed 3 bases, J shed 8 bases, and the junction held 9 bases outside the gene matches. The CDR3 loop reads CASSELFLTGEAFF. The CDR3, as DNA: TGTGCCAGCAGTGAGTTATTCCTGACAGGGGAAGCTTTCTTT.

The V call is TRBV5-6, the J call TRBJ2-5; 7 positions match TRBD1. The junction had 3 bases not matched to a gene; V was cut back by 2 bases and J by 5 bases. Germline loops: CDR1 SGHDT, CDR2 YYEEEE. The CDR3 is 13 residues long. CDR3 sequence reads: CASSFGRGETQYF. The CDR3 nucleotides read TGTGCCAGCAGCTTCGGCAGGGGGGAGACCCAGTACTTC.

The gene calls are TRBV5-6 and TRBJ2-3; 7 bases line up with TRBD2. Unmatched junction bases numbered 5, after V lost 1 base and J lost 3 bases. The CDR3 is 15 amino acids. Looked up from germline, CDR1 is SGHDT and CDR2 is YYEEEE. CDR3 region: CASSLQGGNTDTQYF. The CDR3 nucleotides are TGTGCCAGCAGCTTGCAGGGAGGGAATACAGATACGCAGTATTTT. The full variable domain, with the rest looked up from reference TRBV5-6 and TRBJ2-3, is DAGVTQSPTHLIKTRGQQVTLRCSPKSGHDTVSWYQQALGQGPQFIFQYYEEEERQRGNFPDRFSGHQFPNYSSELNVNALLLGDSALYLCASSLQGGNTDTQYFGPGTRLTVL.

This sequence joins TRBV2 and TRBJ2-6, with D uncertain. The CDR3 is made up of 15 amino acids. Germline CDR1 and CDR2: SNHLY and FYNNEI. The V and J ends lost 6 bases and 0 bases respectively, with 9 bases between them. The CDR3 region has the DNA TGTGCCAGCAGATTTGTGAACTCTGGGGCCAACGTCCTGACTTTC. Protein: CASRFVNSGANVLTF.

The J gene is TRBJ1-2, the V gene TRBV6-5, with D tentatively TRBD1 (6 bases). Between the trimmed V and J ends, which lost 6 bases and 0 bases, there was a span of 14 bases. The CDR3 consists of 15 residues. From germline, CDR1 is MNHEY and CDR2 SVGAGI. The CDR3 loop reads CASRSGQTTNYGYTF. The CDR3, as DNA: TGTGCCAGCAGGTCCGGACAGACTACTAACTATGGCTACACCTTC.